The entry that follows covers one TCR beta chain sequence. This CDR3 spans 15 amino acids. Germline lookup yields CDR1 SGHVS and CDR2 FNYEAQ. J gave up 0 bases and V 4 bases, and 4 bases lay outside the gene matches. This specimen comes from a study of cytomegalovirus exposure and HLA in healthy donors. PCR amplification relied on 60 Vbeta primers (plus 13 Jbeta primers). The repertoire was sequenced with immunoSEQ multiplex PCR; TCRdb's copy has only in-frame clones and lacks some. The sample holds about 160,000 clones, around 69% seen once. The clonotype was recovered from a man aged 55 to 70 in good health and CMV-seronegative. The J gene is TRBJ2-3, the V gene TRBV7-6; 7 bases map to TRBD2. Input material: PBMCs. The CDR3 loop is CASSSSGASTDTQYF. CDR3 sequence (DNA): TGTGCCAGCAGCTCTAGCGGCGCTAGCACAGATACGCAGTATTTT.